Sequencing of this TCR beta chain was carried out in a study of shared clonotypes between healthy human individuals. Per the original data handling: ImmunoSEQ junction-only sequences lacked quality scores, so their filtering differed. Generated by immunoSEQ multiplex PCR, the TCRdb table keeps only in-frame clones and is missing some. V and J calls and clone size follow that table, whereas D and trimming were derived from the DNA. This sample has about 2.4 million clones; approximately 93% occur once, and the top ten carry 0.36%. A remark on this clone: The antigen is undetermined.

Whole-study results and caveats: Clonotype sharing across a handful of donors was observed for around 4.5% of naive CD4 clonotypes.

Germline V CDR1 and CDR2: MNHEY, SVGAGI. After removal of 5 bases from V and 5 bases from J, the junction contained 7 bases not matched to a gene. This CDR3 is built from 14 residues. This receptor was identified in a young man in good health. Some clones in this sample may be carry-over from other donors' samples. The chain recombines TRBV6-5 with TRBJ2-5, with 8 nucleotides matching TRBD1. The sample consisted of naive CD4+ T cells from PBMCs. Subset meaning: CD45RA+ positively selected. The CDR3 spells CASSNRQGRETQYF. CDR3 sequence (DNA): TGTGCCAGCAGTAACCGACAGGGGCGGGAGACCCAGTACTTC.